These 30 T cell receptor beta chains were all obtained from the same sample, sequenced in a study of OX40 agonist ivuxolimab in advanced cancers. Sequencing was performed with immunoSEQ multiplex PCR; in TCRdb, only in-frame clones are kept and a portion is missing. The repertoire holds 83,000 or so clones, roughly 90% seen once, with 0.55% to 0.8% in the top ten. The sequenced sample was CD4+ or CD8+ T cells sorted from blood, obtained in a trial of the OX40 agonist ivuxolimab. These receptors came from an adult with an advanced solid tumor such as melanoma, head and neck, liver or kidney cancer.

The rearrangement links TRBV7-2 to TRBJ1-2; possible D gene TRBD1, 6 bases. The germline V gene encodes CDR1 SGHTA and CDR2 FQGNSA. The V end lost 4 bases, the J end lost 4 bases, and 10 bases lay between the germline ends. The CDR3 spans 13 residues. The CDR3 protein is CASSSDRIYGYTF. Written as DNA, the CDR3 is TGTGCCAGCAGCTCGGACAGAATCTATGGCTACACCTTC.

For the CDR3, the DNA is TGTGCCAGCAGCGTCCGACTAGCGGGAGGGAGGACAGATACGCAGTATTTT. It translates to CASSVRLAGGRTDTQYF. This chain uses TRBV11-2 with TRBJ2-3; 14 bases are a match to TRBD2. Trimming took 5 bases from V and 3 from J; bases not matched to a gene: 7. This CDR3 contains 17 residues. Per the germline V gene, CDR1 is SGHAT and CDR2 is FQNNGV.

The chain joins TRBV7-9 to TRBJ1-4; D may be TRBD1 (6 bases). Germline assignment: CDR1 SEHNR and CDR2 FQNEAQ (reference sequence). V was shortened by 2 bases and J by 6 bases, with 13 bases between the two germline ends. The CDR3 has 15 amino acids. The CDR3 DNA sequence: TGTGCCAGCAGCTTAAGGGCAGGGGTAGATGAAAAACTGTTTTTT. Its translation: CASSLRAGVDEKLFF. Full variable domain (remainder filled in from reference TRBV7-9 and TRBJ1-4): DTGVSQNPRHKITKRGQNVTFRCDPISEHNRLYWYRQTLGQGPEFLTYFQNEAQLEKSRLLSDRFSAERPKGSFSTLEIQRTEQGDSAMYLCASSLRAGVDEKLFFGSGTQLSVL.

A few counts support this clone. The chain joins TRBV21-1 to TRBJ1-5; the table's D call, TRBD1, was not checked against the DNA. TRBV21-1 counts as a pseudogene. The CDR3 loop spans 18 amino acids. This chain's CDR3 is CASSRWGQVTSKDQPQHF. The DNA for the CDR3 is TGTGCCAGCAGCAGGTGGGGACAGGTGACTTCTAAGGATCAGCCCCAGCATTTT.

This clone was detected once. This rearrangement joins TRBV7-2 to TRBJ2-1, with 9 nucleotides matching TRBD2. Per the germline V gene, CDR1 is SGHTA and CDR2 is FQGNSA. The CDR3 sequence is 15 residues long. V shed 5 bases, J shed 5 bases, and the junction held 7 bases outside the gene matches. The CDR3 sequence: CASSKVSGSNNEQFF. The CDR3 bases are TGTGCCAGCAGCAAGGTTAGCGGGAGCAACAATGAGCAGTTCTTC.

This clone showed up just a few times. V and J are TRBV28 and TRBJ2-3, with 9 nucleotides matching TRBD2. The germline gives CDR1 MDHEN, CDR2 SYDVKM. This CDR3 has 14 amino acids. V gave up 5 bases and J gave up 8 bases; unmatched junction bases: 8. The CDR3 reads CASSPAGGPSTQYF. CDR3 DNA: TGTGCCAGCAGTCCGGCGGGAGGGCCTAGTACGCAGTATTTT.

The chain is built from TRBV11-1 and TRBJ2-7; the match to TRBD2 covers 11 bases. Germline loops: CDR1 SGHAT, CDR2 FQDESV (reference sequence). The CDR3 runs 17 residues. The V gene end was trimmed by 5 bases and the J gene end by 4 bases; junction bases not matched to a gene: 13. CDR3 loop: CASSPKGGLAAKYEQYF. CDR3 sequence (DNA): TGTGCCAGCAGCCCAAAGGGGGGACTAGCGGCTAAGTACGAGCAGTACTTC.

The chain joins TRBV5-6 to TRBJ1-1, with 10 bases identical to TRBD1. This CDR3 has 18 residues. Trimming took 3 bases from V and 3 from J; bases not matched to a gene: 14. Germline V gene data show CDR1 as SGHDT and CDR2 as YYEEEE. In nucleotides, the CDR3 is TGTGCCAGCAGCTCCACCCGGGACAGGGGAAAATGGGACACTGAAGCTTTCTTT. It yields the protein CASSSTRDRGKWDTEAFF.

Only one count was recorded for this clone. CDR3 in amino acids: CASRGGRAGANVLTF. CDR3 nucleotide sequence: TGTGCCAGCAGGGGGGGCCGGGCTGGGGCCAACGTCCTGACTTTC. The J gene is TRBJ2-6, the V gene TRBV6-5; D is tentatively TRBD1 or TRBD2 (6 bases each). This CDR3 comprises 15 residues. Trimming took off 6 bases at V and 2 bases at J, with 11 bases between the two ends. Per germline, CDR1 MNHEY and CDR2 SVGAGI.

CDR3 in amino acids: CASSQTGLNTEAFF. CDR3 in DNA: TGTGCCAGCAGTCAGACAGGGTTGAACACTGAAGCTTTCTTT. The V gene is TRBV2, the J gene TRBJ1-1, with 7 nucleotides matching TRBD1. The germline CDR1 and CDR2 sequences are SNHLY and FYNNEI. The V segment lost 5 bases and the J segment 0 bases; nucleotides outside the gene matches: 3. This CDR3 contains 14 residues. Variable domain in full (rest from reference TRBV2 and TRBJ1-1): EPEVTQTPSHQVTQMGQEVILRCVPISNHLYFYWYRQILGQKVEFLVSFYNNEISEKSEIFDDQFSVERPDGSNFTLKIRSTKLEDSAMYFCASSQTGLNTEAFFGQGTRLTVV.

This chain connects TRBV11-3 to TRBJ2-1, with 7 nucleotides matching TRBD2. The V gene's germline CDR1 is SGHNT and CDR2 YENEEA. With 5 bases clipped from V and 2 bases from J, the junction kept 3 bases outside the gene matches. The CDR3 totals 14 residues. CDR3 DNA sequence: TGTGCCAGCAGCCCCGGGGGGACCTACAATGAGCAGTTCTTC. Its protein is CASSPGGTYNEQFF.

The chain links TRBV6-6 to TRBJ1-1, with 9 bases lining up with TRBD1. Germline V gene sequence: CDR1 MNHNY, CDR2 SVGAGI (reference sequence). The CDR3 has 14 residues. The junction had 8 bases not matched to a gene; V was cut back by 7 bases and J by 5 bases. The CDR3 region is CASTTGQGRTEAFF. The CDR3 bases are TGTGCCAGCACCACGGGACAGGGAAGGACTGAAGCTTTCTTT.

The CDR3 nucleotides are TGTGCCAGCAGAGCAGGGACCGGCACCGGGGAGCTGTTTTTT. It yields the protein CASRAGTGTGELFF. The chain joins TRBV2 to TRBJ2-2; perhaps D is TRBD1 or TRBD2 (5 bases each). The CDR3 consists of 14 residues. With 6 bases removed from V and 4 bases from J, the gap between germline ends came to 12 bases. Germline lookup yields CDR1 SNHLY and CDR2 FYNNEI.

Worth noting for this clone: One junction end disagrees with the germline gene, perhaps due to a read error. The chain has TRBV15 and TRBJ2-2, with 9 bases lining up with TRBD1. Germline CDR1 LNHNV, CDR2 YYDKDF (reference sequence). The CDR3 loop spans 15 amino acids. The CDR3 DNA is TGTGCCACCCGCAGGGCGGGACAGGGTCCCGGGGAGCTGTTTTTT. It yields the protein CATRRAGQGPGELFF.

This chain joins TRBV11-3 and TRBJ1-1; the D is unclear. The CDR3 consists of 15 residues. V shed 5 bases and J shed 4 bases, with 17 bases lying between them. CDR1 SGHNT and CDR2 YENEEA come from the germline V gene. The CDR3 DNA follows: TGTGCCAGCAGCGCCACCACCCTAGTTGGCACTGAAGCTTTCTTT. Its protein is CASSATTLVGTEAFF.

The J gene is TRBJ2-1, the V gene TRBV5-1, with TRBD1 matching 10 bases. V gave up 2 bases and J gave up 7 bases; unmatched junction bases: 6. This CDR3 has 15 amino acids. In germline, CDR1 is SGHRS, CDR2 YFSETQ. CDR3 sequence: CASSFGTGDGNEQFF. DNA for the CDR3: TGCGCCAGCAGCTTTGGGACAGGGGATGGGAATGAGCAGTTCTTC.

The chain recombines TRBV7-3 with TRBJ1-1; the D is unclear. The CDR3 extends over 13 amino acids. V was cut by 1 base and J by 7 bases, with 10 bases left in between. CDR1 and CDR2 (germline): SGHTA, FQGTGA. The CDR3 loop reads CASSLRGLGEAFF. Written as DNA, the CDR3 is TGTGCCAGCAGCTTAAGAGGTCTGGGTGAAGCTTTCTTT. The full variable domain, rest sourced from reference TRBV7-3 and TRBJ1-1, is GAGVSQTPSNKVTEKGKYVELRCDPISGHTALYWYRQSLGQGPEFLIYFQGTGAADDSGLPNDRFFAVRPEGSVSTLKIQRTERGDSAVYLCASSLRGLGEAFFGQGTRLTVV.

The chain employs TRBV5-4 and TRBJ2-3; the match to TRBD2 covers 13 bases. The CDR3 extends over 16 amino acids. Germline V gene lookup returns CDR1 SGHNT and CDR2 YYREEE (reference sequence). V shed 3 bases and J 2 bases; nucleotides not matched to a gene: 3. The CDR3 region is CASSWGTSGVTDTQYF. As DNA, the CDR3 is TGTGCCAGCAGCTGGGGGACTAGCGGGGTCACAGATACGCAGTATTTT.

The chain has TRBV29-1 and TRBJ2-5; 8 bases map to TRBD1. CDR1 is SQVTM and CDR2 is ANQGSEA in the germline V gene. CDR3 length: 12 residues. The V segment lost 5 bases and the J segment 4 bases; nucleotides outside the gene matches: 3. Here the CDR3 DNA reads TGCAGCGTTTCTCAGGGGGCAGAGACCCAGTACTTC. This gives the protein CSVSQGAETQYF.

The chain's CDR3 is CASSSRGSSTDGYTF. The CDR3 DNA is TGTGCCAGCAGCTCCCGGGGGAGCTCAACGGATGGCTACACCTTC. The J gene is TRBJ1-2, the V gene TRBV11-3, with D possibly matching TRBD1 (5 bases). Germline loops: CDR1 SGHNT, CDR2 YENEEA. The CDR3 length is 15 residues. V was pared by 4 bases and J by 6 bases, with 18 bases between.

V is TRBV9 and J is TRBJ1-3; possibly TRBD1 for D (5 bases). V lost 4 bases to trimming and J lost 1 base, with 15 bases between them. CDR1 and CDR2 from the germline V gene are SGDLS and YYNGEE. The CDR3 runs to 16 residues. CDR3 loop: CASSIKDIPSGNTIYF. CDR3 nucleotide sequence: TGTGCCAGCAGCATAAAGGACATTCCGTCTGGAAACACCATATATTTT.

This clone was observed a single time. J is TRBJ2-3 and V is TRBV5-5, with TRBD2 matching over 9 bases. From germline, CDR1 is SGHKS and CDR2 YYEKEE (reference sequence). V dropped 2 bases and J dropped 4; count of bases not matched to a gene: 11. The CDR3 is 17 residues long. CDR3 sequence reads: CASSLSREAGGPDTQYF. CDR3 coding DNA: TGTGCCAGCAGCTTATCCCGCGAAGCGGGAGGACCAGATACGCAGTATTTT.

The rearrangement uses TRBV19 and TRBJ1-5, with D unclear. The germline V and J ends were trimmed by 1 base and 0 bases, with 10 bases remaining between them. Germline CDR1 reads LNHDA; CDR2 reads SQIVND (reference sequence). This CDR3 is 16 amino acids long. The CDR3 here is CASSIGQRNSNQPQHF. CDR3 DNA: TGTGCCAGTAGTATAGGGCAGCGAAATAGCAATCAGCCCCAGCATTTT.

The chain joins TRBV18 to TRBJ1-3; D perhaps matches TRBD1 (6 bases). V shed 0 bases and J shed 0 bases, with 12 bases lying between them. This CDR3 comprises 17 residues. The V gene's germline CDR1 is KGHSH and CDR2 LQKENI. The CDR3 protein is CASSPPAGAFSGNTIYF. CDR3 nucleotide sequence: TGTGCCAGCTCACCACCTGCGGGGGCATTCTCTGGAAACACCATATATTTT.

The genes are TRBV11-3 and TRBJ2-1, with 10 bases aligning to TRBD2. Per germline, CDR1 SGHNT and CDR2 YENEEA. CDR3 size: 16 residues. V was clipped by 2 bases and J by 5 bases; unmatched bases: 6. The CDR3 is CASSLMFGTSDNEQFF. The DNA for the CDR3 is TGTGCCAGCAGCTTAATGTTCGGGACTAGCGACAATGAGCAGTTCTTC.

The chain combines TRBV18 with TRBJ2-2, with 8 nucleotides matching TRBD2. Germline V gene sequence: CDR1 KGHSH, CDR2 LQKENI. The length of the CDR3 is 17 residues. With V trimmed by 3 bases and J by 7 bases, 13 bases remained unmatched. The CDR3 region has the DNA TGTGCCAGCTCACCTAGCCCCGGGAGGGCCAAAGGCGGGGAGCTGTTTTTT. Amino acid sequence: CASSPSPGRAKGGELFF. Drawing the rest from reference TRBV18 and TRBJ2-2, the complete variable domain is NAGVMQNPRHLVRRRGQEARLRCSPMKGHSHVYWYRQLPEEGLKFMVYLQKENIIDESGMPKERFSAEFPKEGPSILRIQQVVRGDSAAYFCASSPSPGRAKGGELFFGEGSRLTVL.

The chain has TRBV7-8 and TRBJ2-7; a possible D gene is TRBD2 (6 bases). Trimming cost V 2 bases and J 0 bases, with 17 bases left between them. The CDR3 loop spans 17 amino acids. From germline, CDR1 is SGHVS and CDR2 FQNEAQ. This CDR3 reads CASSLRERGGGSYEQYF. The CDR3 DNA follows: TGTGCCAGCAGCTTACGAGAAAGGGGAGGAGGCTCCTACGAGCAGTACTTC. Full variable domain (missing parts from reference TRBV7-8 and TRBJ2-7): GAGVSQSPRYKVAKRGQDVALRCDPISGHVSLFWYQQALGQGPEFLTYFQNEAQLDKSGLPSDRFFAERPEGSVSTLKIQRTQQEDSAVYLCASSLRERGGGSYEQYFGPGTRLTVT.

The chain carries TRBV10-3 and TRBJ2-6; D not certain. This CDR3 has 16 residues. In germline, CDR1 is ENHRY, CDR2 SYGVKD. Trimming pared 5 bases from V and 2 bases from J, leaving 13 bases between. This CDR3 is CAISSIADAGANVLTF. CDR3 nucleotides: TGTGCCATCAGTAGTATTGCGGATGCTGGGGCCAACGTCCTGACTTTC.

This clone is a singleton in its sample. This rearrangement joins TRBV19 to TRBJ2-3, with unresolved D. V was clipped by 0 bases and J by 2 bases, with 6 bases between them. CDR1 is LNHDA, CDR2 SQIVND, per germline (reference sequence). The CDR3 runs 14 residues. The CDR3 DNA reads TGTGCCAGTAGTATAGATCGGATCACAGATACGCAGTATTTT. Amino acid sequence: CASSIDRITDTQYF.

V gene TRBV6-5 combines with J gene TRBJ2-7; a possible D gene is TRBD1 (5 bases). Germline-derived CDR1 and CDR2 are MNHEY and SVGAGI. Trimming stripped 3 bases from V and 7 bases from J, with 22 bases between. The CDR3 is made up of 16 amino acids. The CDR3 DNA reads TGTGCCAGCAGTTATCGTCGGACACCTCCTAGGCATGAGCAGTACTTC. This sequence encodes CASSYRRTPPRHEQYF.